These 10 T cell receptor beta chains were sequenced from one sample in a study of T cells after yellow fever vaccination. TCRdb analysed the 5' RACE reads with MiXCR anew, one entry per CDR3 protein. The top ten clones hold 40% to 55% of a sample with some 30,000 distinct CDR3 sequences, approximately 4% of them seen once. Material: CD8+ T cells sorted from PBMCs, obtained 5 days after the yellow fever booster vaccination. The receptor source for this set is a man in his thirties or forties who received the YFV17D yellow fever vaccine.

This clonotype occurred many times. The CDR3 sequence is CASSLGHPNTGELFF. For the CDR3, the DNA is TGTGCCAGCAGCTTGGGACATCCGAACACCGGGGAGCTGTTTTTT. The chain links TRBV7-9 to TRBJ2-2; D might be TRBD1 (6 bases). The CDR3 totals 15 residues. Germline V gene sequence: CDR1 SEHNR, CDR2 FQNEAQ (reference sequence). V was clipped by 3 bases and J by 0 bases, with 8 bases between them.

This clonotype came up many times. CDR3 nucleotide sequence: TGTGCCAGTAGTATCAACAACTACAATGAGCAGTTCTTC. Protein sequence: CASSINNYNEQFF. The rearrangement links TRBV19 to TRBJ2-1, with no clear D. The germline V gene has CDR1 LNHDA and CDR2 SQIVND (reference sequence). This CDR3 is 13 amino acids long. The V end was cut by 3 bases, the J end by 3 bases, with 6 bases between.

This clonotype showed up many times. J is TRBJ1-1 and V is TRBV4-1; the D is unclear. The germline V gene encodes CDR1 MGHRA and CDR2 YSYEKL. V was cut by 2 bases and J by 0 bases, with 7 bases left in between. The CDR3 loop spans 14 amino acids. This CDR3 is CASSQPNMNTEAFF. DNA for the CDR3: TGCGCCAGCAGCCAACCCAACATGAACACTGAAGCTTTCTTT.

This clonotype has at least ten counts. The gene calls are TRBV18 and TRBJ1-2; D remains ambiguous. The V end lost 3 bases, the J end lost 7 bases, and 15 bases lay between the germline ends. The CDR3 consists of 14 residues. The germline V gene has CDR1 KGHSH and CDR2 LQKENI. In DNA, the CDR3 is TGTGCCAGCTCACCCCCCACTCTCTTGGGTGGCTACACCTTC. Translation gives CASSPPTLLGGYTF.

This clonotype has ten or more counts. This rearrangement joins TRBV4-2 to TRBJ2-2; no clear D gene. Germline V CDR1 and CDR2: LGHNA, YNFKEQ. The germline V and J ends were trimmed by 0 bases and 0 bases, with 8 bases remaining between them. The CDR3 is made up of 16 amino acids. The CDR3 DNA reads as TGTGCCAGCAGCCAAGAAGGCTCCCCGAACACCGGGGAGCTGTTTTTT. This sequence encodes CASSQEGSPNTGELFF.

This clonotype was seen at least ten times. V and J are TRBV29-1 and TRBJ2-1; TRBD2 matches 7 bases. The germline CDR1 and CDR2 sequences are SQVTM and ANQGSEA. This CDR3 comprises 14 residues. J lost 8 bases, V lost 3 bases, and 10 bases had no gene match. The CDR3 DNA follows: TGCAGCGTTGAGCGGGAGATTGTAGGAGATGAGCAGTTCTTC. It specifies CSVEREIVGDEQFF.

This clonotype has at least ten counts. This chain links TRBV20-1 with TRBJ1-2, with no clear D. Trimming removed 0 bases from V and 7 bases from J, with 12 bases in between. This CDR3 has 13 residues. CDR1 and CDR2 (germline): DFQATT, SNEGSKA (reference sequence). CDR3 in DNA: TGCAGTGCTAGAGATTGGAGTATGGGTGGCTACACCTTC. It specifies CSARDWSMGGYTF.

This clonotype was observed at least ten times. J is TRBJ2-1 and V is TRBV4-1, with 12 bases identical to TRBD2. Germline V gene sequence: CDR1 MGHRA, CDR2 YSYEKL. The CDR3 consists of 16 residues. The junction had 4 bases not matched to a gene; V was cut back by 4 bases and J by 3 bases. This CDR3 reads CASSPSGRGVYNEQFF. CDR3 DNA sequence: TGCGCCAGCAGCCCTAGCGGGAGGGGTGTCTACAATGAGCAGTTCTTC.

Ten or more counts support this clonotype. The chain joins TRBV5-1 to TRBJ2-5; D may be TRBD1 (6 bases). The CDR3 contains 11 residues. The germline V gene has CDR1 SGHRS and CDR2 YFSETQ. V lost 5 bases and J 4 bases, leaving 6 bases between the germline ends. DNA for the CDR3: TGCGCCAGCAGGACAGGAGAGACCCAGTACTTC. It specifies CASRTGETQYF.

This clonotype has ten or more counts. The chain employs TRBV27 and TRBJ2-3; the match to TRBD1 covers 9 bases. Germline-derived CDR1 and CDR2 are MNHEY and SMNVEV (reference sequence). The CDR3 is 15 residues long. J gave up 0 bases and V 3 bases, and 1 base lay outside the gene matches. The DNA of the CDR3 is TGTGCCAGCAGTTTTGGGACAGGGAGCACAGATACGCAGTATTTT. It encodes CASSFGTGSTDTQYF.